The 19 T cell receptor beta chains in this list originate from one sample, sequenced in a study of blood T cells in healthy people across ages. The authors ran a second PCR of about 7 to 11 cycles using a sample-barcoded 5' primer and a J-beta primer mix. Each CDR3 protein is one row after TCRdb ran MiXCR on the 5' RACE reads. The sample consists of just under 900,000 distinct CDR3 sequences, 25% to 30% of them appearing once. The sequenced material came from blood. The source is a woman older than 75 in good health.

This clonotype appeared many times. V and J are TRBV7-2 and TRBJ2-5, with D tentatively TRBD2 (5 bases). There are 14 residues in the CDR3. The germline CDR1 and CDR2 sequences are SGHTA and FQGNSA. Trimming stripped 3 bases from V and 5 bases from J, with 13 bases between. The CDR3: CASSLDGGEETQYF. For the CDR3, the DNA is TGTGCCAGCAGCTTGGACGGTGGGGAGGAGACCCAGTACTTC.

This clonotype has a count of ten or more. The genes are TRBV9 and TRBJ2-7; D unclear. V gave up 0 bases and J gave up 5 bases, with 12 bases separating them. Germline assignment: CDR1 SGDLS and CDR2 YYNGEE. The CDR3 covers 14 residues. CDR3: CASSVAPRVDEQYF. The CDR3 nucleotides are TGTGCCAGCAGCGTAGCTCCAAGGGTCGACGAGCAGTACTTC.

This clonotype was counted between two and nine times. The chain has TRBV12-3 or TRBV12-4 and TRBJ2-2; tentative D call: TRBD2 (5 bases). The CDR3 is 15 amino acids. Trimming left V 6 bases short and J 0 bases short, with 11 bases between. The DNA of the CDR3 is TGTGCCAGCAGACCCCGGGGATCGAACACCGGGGAGCTGTTTTTT. Translation: CASRPRGSNTGELFF.

The table lists this clonotype with many counts. The chain is built from TRBV7-2 and TRBJ1-1, with TRBD1 matching 9 bases. The germline V gene has CDR1 SGHTA and CDR2 FQGNSA. The CDR3 consists of 15 residues. V shed 6 bases and J 0 bases; nucleotides not matched to a gene: 5. The CDR3 protein is CASRSQGAMNTEAFF. The CDR3 DNA is TGTGCCAGCAGGTCACAGGGGGCGATGAACACTGAAGCTTTCTTT.

The V gene is TRBV7-2, the J gene TRBJ2-1; D not certain. This CDR3 spans 16 amino acids. From germline, CDR1 is SGHTA and CDR2 FQGNSA. Trimming removed 5 bases from V and 2 bases from J, with 16 bases in between. The CDR3 region is CASSQEVRLPYNEQFF. CDR3 DNA: TGTGCCAGCAGCCAAGAGGTACGTTTGCCCTACAATGAGCAGTTCTTC.

This clonotype was recorded at least ten times. The chain joins TRBV3-1 to TRBJ2-1; D gene uncertain. V was shortened by 4 bases and J by 4 bases, with 11 bases between the two germline ends. Germline CDR1 and CDR2: LGHDT and YNNKEL (reference sequence). The CDR3 sequence is 14 residues long. CDR3 in amino acids: CASSRVVEYNEQFF. CDR3 DNA: TGTGCCAGCAGCCGGGTGGTCGAATACAATGAGCAGTTCTTC.

This clonotype was found a few times. The chain recombines TRBV24-1 with TRBJ1-5; TRBD1 matches 11 bases. The CDR3 length is 14 residues. The V and J ends lost 9 bases and 5 bases, in that order; junction bases with no gene match: 5. From germline, CDR1 is KGHDR and CDR2 SFDVKD. CDR3 DNA sequence: TGTGCCACCTCAGTGGACAGGGGGCATCAGCCCCAGCATTTT. Translating gives CATSVDRGHQPQHF.

The sample holds one count of this clonotype. This may stem from a read error, because a much larger clone lies one nucleotide away. The chain has TRBV12-3 or TRBV12-4 and TRBJ1-6; 9 positions match TRBD1. The length of the CDR3 is 14 residues. The junction had 5 bases not matched to a gene; V was cut back by 6 bases and J by 8 bases. DNA of the CDR3: TGTGCCAGCAGGCCGGACAGGGGCGATTCACCCCTCCACTTT. This gives the protein CASRPDRGDSPLHF.

The table lists this clonotype with many counts. This chain links TRBV4-2 with TRBJ2-3; D unclear. Per the germline V gene, CDR1 is LGHNA and CDR2 is YNFKEQ. This CDR3 is built from 15 residues. Trimming took off 0 bases at V and 2 bases at J, with 9 bases between the two ends. CDR3 residues: CASSQDTFDTDTQYF. For the CDR3, the DNA is TGTGCCAGCAGCCAAGATACGTTCGACACAGATACGCAGTATTTT.

This clonotype was detected many times. The J gene is TRBJ1-6, the V gene TRBV7-2; 7 bases are shared with TRBD1. The CDR3 runs 12 residues. V lost 3 bases and J lost 12; bases outside the gene matches: 2. The germline gives CDR1 SGHTA, CDR2 FQGNSA. The DNA for the CDR3 is TGTGCCAGCAGCTTCAGACAGGGACCCCTCCACTTT. It yields the protein CASSFRQGPLHF.

Concerning this clonotype itself: Mismatch with germline at one junction end may stem from a read error. DNA of the CDR3: TGCGCCAGCACCGAGGGGGACCTTAGCTCCTACGAGCAGTACTTC. This translates into CASTEGDLSSYEQYF. This chain uses TRBV2 with TRBJ2-7, with D possibly matching TRBD1 (6 bases). CDR1 is SNHLY and CDR2 is FYNNEI in the germline V gene. This CDR3 has 15 amino acids. The variable domain in full, with the rest retrieved from reference TRBV2 and TRBJ2-7, is EPEVTQTPSHQVTQMGQEVILRCVPISNHLYFYWYRQILGQKVEFLVSFYNNEISEKSEIFDDQFSVERPDGSNFTLKIRSTKLEDSAMYFCASTEGDLSSYEQYFGPGTRLTVT.

The gene calls are TRBV5-1 and TRBJ1-2; D perhaps matches TRBD1 (6 bases). Germline V lookup: CDR1 SGHRS, CDR2 YFSETQ. The CDR3 extends over 13 amino acids. V lost 2 bases to trimming and J lost 10 bases, with 15 bases between them. The CDR3 is CASSFATGNDYTF. DNA of the CDR3: TGCGCCAGCAGCTTTGCGACAGGCAATGACTACACCTTC.

This clonotype was seen at least ten times. This chain uses TRBV10-3 with TRBJ2-7, with 13 bases matching TRBD2. The CDR3 is 15 residues long. With 6 bases clipped from V and 9 bases from J, the junction kept 11 bases outside the gene matches. Germline V gene sequence: CDR1 ENHRY, CDR2 SYGVKD. The CDR3 region has the DNA TGTGCCATCAGCGGGGGGGAGACTAGCGGGAGGAGGCAGTACTTC. Translation: CAISGGETSGRRQYF.

Ten or more counts support this clonotype. This chain links TRBV10-1 with TRBJ2-5; D may match TRBD1 or TRBD2 (6 bases each). Looked up from germline, CDR1 is WNHNN and CDR2 is SYGVQD (reference sequence). The CDR3 covers 17 residues. V was cut by 4 bases and J by 5 bases, with 23 bases left in between. The CDR3 coding sequence is TGCGCCAGCAGTGGTCGGGAGACAGGCGCCTTTGGTGAGACCCAGTACTTC. Protein: CASSGRETGAFGETQYF.

The chain links TRBV4-1 to TRBJ2-7, with D unresolved. The CDR3 is 15 amino acids. Trimming stripped 1 base from V and 0 bases from J, with 10 bases between. The germline V gene encodes CDR1 MGHRA and CDR2 YSYEKL. The CDR3 is CASSQVSTRSYEQYF. CDR3 nucleotide sequence: TGCGCCAGCAGCCAAGTATCCACCCGCTCCTACGAGCAGTACTTC.

The chain couples TRBV11-3 to TRBJ2-4; 9 nucleotides line up with TRBD1. CDR3 length: 15 residues. Germline V gene data show CDR1 as SGHNT and CDR2 as YENEEA. V lost 5 bases to trimming and J lost 4 bases; unmatched junction nucleotides: 6. The CDR3 protein is CASSPPGTGKNIQYF. The CDR3 bases are TGTGCCAGCAGCCCACCCGGGACAGGGAAAAACATTCAGTACTTC. Complete variable domain (other parts from reference TRBV11-3 and TRBJ2-4): EAGVVQSPRYKIIEKKQPVAFWCNPISGHNTLYWYLQNLGQGPELLIRYENEEAVDDSQLPKDRFSAERLKGVDSTLKIQPAELGDSAVYLCASSPPGTGKNIQYFGAGTRLSVL.

The chain couples TRBV6-5 to TRBJ1-2; D uncertain. Trimming pared 4 bases from V and 1 base from J, leaving 16 bases between. Germline lookup yields CDR1 MNHEY and CDR2 SVGAGI. The CDR3 runs 16 residues. The DNA for the CDR3 is TGTGCCAGCAGTTCAACCGGGCCCATGCTTAACTATGGCTACACCTTC. It yields the protein CASSSTGPMLNYGYTF.

As regards this clonotype: Germline and junction disagree at one end, which may indicate a read error. The J gene is TRBJ2-5, the V gene TRBV7-9; tentative D call: TRBD2 (5 bases). The CDR3 is made up of 14 amino acids. In germline, CDR1 is SEHNR, CDR2 FQNEAQ (reference sequence). The CDR3 is CTSSLVANQETQYF. The CDR3 DNA is TGTACCAGCAGCTTAGTAGCGAACCAAGAGACCCAGTACTTC.

Ten or more counts support this clonotype. The J gene is TRBJ1-1, the V gene TRBV11-2, with D hard to call. V lost 5 bases and J lost 1, with 11 bases in between. Germline values: CDR1 SGHAT, CDR2 FQNNGV. This CDR3 is 14 amino acids long. The CDR3 is CASSPEIENTEAFF. In nucleotides, the CDR3 is TGTGCCAGCAGCCCTGAAATAGAGAACACTGAAGCTTTCTTT.